Below, 13 T cell receptor beta chains from the same sample are listed, as sequenced in a study of CD8+CD57+ T cells in acquired aplastic anemia. For CDR3 and TCR beta VDJ profiling, genomic DNA was the template used. TCRdb re-analysed the reads in MiXCR, keeping a single row per CDR3 protein. Of around 170,000 distinct CDR3 sequences listed, 55% to 80% are singletons. Source material: sorted CD4+, CD8+, or CD8+CD57+ T cells (not recorded which) from PBMCs. The source is a human donor in good health.

CDR3 region: CATSGGGREGYEQFF. The DNA of the CDR3 is TGTGCCACCAGCGGGGGGGGCAGGGAGGGCTATGAGCAGTTCTTC. The rearrangement joins TRBV15 to TRBJ2-1, with a possible D match to TRBD2 (7 bases). V lost 5 bases to trimming and J lost 8 bases, with 19 bases between them. CDR1 and CDR2 (germline): LNHNV, YYDKDF (reference sequence). This CDR3 is 15 amino acids long.

This chain connects TRBV2 to TRBJ2-7; D not resolved. The CDR3 length is 14 residues. Trimming removed 2 bases at V and 6 bases at J, with 14 bases between. Looked up from germline, CDR1 is SNHLY and CDR2 is FYNNEI. CDR3 in amino acids: CASSESRTVGEQYF. The CDR3 DNA sequence: TGTGCCAGCAGTGAAAGTCGTACAGTCGGCGAGCAGTACTTC.

The V call is TRBV9, the J call TRBJ1-1, with a tentative D call TRBD1 (6 bases). CDR3 length equals 14 residues. The V and J ends lost 3 bases and 11 bases respectively, with 20 bases between them. CDR1 is SGDLS and CDR2 is YYNGEE in the germline V gene. This CDR3 is CASSGGTSPSGAFF. The DNA of the CDR3 is TGTGCCAGCAGCGGCGGGACATCCCCATCAGGGGCTTTCTTT.

Concerning this clonotype: Sequence at one end of the junction differs from germline and may be a read error. The chain uses TRBV10-2 and TRBJ1-3, with D unclear. The germline V gene has CDR1 WSHSY and CDR2 SAAADI. The CDR3 contains 14 residues. CDR3 sequence: CASGESSGGSTIYF. The CDR3 coding sequence is TGCGCCAGCGGTGAGAGTAGTGGAGGAAGCACCATATATTTC.

This clonotype has a count of ten or more. The chain uses TRBV20-1 and TRBJ2-7; D may be TRBD1 (5 bases). The CDR3 length is 17 residues. CDR1 and CDR2 from the germline V gene are DFQATT and SNEGSKA (reference sequence). V dropped 3 bases and J dropped 2 bases, with 23 bases sitting between them. The CDR3 coding sequence is TGCAGTGCTAGGCCCTTGGCGGACGACAGAAATACCTACGAGCAGTACTTC. This codes for CSARPLADDRNTYEQYF.

This clonotype was counted at least ten times. J is TRBJ2-1 and V is TRBV19; unclear D gene. The V end lost 3 bases, the J end lost 0 bases, and 12 bases lay between the germline ends. Germline CDR1 LNHDA, CDR2 SQIVND (reference sequence). CDR3 length equals 16 residues. CDR3: CASSISGYSSYNEQFF. For the CDR3, the DNA is TGTGCCAGTAGTATTAGTGGCTACAGCTCCTACAATGAGCAGTTCTTC.

The table lists this clonotype with many counts. This rearrangement joins TRBV20-1 to TRBJ2-7; tentatively, D is TRBD1 or TRBD2 (7 bases each). There are 15 residues in the CDR3. With 5 bases removed from V and 6 bases from J, the gap between germline ends came to 23 bases. Germline values: CDR1 DFQATT, CDR2 SNEGSKA (reference sequence). The CDR3 DNA reads as TGCAGTGCTGGAGGCAGGACTAGGGGGCTCGGCGAGCAGTACTTC. Its protein is CSAGGRTRGLGEQYF.

This chain joins TRBV2 and TRBJ2-7; TRBD2 matches 15 bases. CDR1 and CDR2 (germline): SNHLY, FYNNEI. V lost 8 bases and J lost 7; bases outside the gene matches: 6. The length of the CDR3 is 14 residues. CDR3 protein: CASVGLAGGREQYF. The CDR3 DNA is TGTGCCAGCGTCGGACTAGCGGGAGGGAGGGAGCAGTACTTC.

The J gene is TRBJ2-2, the V gene TRBV11-2; D ambiguous. With 6 bases removed from V and 0 bases from J, the gap between germline ends came to 17 bases. CDR3 size: 17 residues. CDR1 is SGHAT and CDR2 is FQNNGV in the germline V gene. CDR3 in amino acids: CASRFVTRLTNTGELFF. The CDR3 region has the DNA TGTGCCAGCAGGTTCGTAACGCGACTTACGAACACCGGGGAGCTGTTTTTT.

This clonotype showed up many times. The CDR3 sequence: CASSLDRGAGGYTF. The CDR3 DNA is TGTGCCAGCAGCTTAGACAGGGGCGCGGGTGGCTACACCTTC. The chain recombines TRBV7-2 with TRBJ1-2; TRBD1 matches 7 bases. The CDR3 spans 14 residues. The V gene's germline CDR1 is SGHTA and CDR2 FQGNSA. V lost 1 base and J lost 7; bases outside the gene matches: 6.

This chain uses TRBV7-6 with TRBJ2-7; D gene unclear. Deletions cut 6 bases from V and 7 bases from J, with 19 bases between. The CDR3 extends over 14 amino acids. Germline V gene data show CDR1 as SGHVS and CDR2 as FNYEAQ. This CDR3 reads CASSERAGLREQYF. CDR3 sequence (DNA): TGTGCCAGCAGTGAAAGGGCAGGCCTCAGGGAGCAGTACTTC.

The V and J genes are TRBV20-1 and TRBJ1-4, with D maybe TRBD1 (6 bases). This CDR3 has 14 residues. The V end lost 6 bases, the J end lost 7 bases, and 18 bases lay between the germline ends. Germline CDR1 DFQATT, CDR2 SNEGSKA (reference sequence). CDR3 DNA: TGCAGTGCGGCCGAGACAGGCAACCCTGAAAAACTGTTTTTT. Protein product: CSAAETGNPEKLFF.

The genes are TRBV7-3 and TRBJ2-5; D might be TRBD1 (5 bases). Looked up from germline, CDR1 is SGHTA and CDR2 is FQGTGA. The CDR3 loop spans 19 amino acids. Trimming left V 7 bases short and J 11 bases short, with 38 bases between. The CDR3 loop reads CASTPSYSVTGSSYNEQYF. The CDR3 nucleotides read TGTGCCAGCACCCCATCATACTCCGTAACAGGTAGCTCCTACAATGAGCAGTACTTC.